These 9 T cell receptor beta chains originate from one sample sequenced in a study of T cell responses to AZD1222 COVID-19 vaccine. Only in-frame clones appear in the TCRdb table, and some are missing; sequencing was by immunoSEQ multiplex PCR. The table has about 110,000 clones, 75% to 95% seen once. The specimen comprised peripheral blood, sampled 28 days after the second AZD1222 dose. The receptors derive from an adult who received the AZD1222 COVID-19 vaccine.

The chain uses TRBV9 and TRBJ1-3; D ambiguous. V lost 3 bases, J lost 0 bases, and 13 bases lay in between. CDR1 and CDR2 from the germline V gene are SGDLS and YYNGEE. The CDR3 loop spans 16 amino acids. As DNA, the CDR3 is TGTGCCAGCAGCGCTCGACAATCCAGCTCTGGAAACACCATATATTTT. Protein sequence: CASSARQSSSGNTIYF.

The chain is built from TRBV7-9 and TRBJ2-1, with 11 bases matching TRBD2. Germline CDR1 and CDR2: SEHNR and FQNEAQ (reference sequence). Germline trimming cut 6 bases from V and 10 bases from J; bases unmatched to any gene: 5. The CDR3 has 13 amino acids. The CDR3 loop reads CASRIAGGREQFF. The CDR3 DNA sequence: TGTGCCAGCAGGATAGCGGGAGGGAGAGAGCAGTTCTTC.

The J gene is TRBJ2-7, the V gene TRBV29-1; weak D call: TRBD1 (5 bases). V shed 7 bases and J shed 2 bases, with 12 bases lying between them. Germline CDR1 and CDR2: SQVTM and ANQGSEA. This CDR3 is built from 12 residues. The CDR3 nucleotides are TGCAGCGCCCAGGACACGACCTACGAGCAGTACTTC. Encoded protein: CSAQDTTYEQYF.

V is TRBV11-3 and J is TRBJ2-2; TRBD2 aligns across 10 bases. The V gene end was trimmed by 5 bases and the J gene end by 6 bases; junction bases not matched to a gene: 12. Per germline, CDR1 SGHNT and CDR2 YENEEA. The CDR3 is 17 residues long. The CDR3 protein is CASSQGLLAGMAGELFF. The CDR3 nucleotides read TGTGCCAGCAGCCAGGGTTTACTAGCGGGAATGGCCGGGGAGCTGTTTTTT.

Only one count was recorded for this clone. This sequence joins TRBV6-6 and TRBJ1-5, with D unclear. Between the trimmed V and J ends, which lost 1 base and 2 bases, there was a span of 9 bases. CDR3 length equals 15 residues. The germline V gene has CDR1 MNHNY and CDR2 SVGAGI (reference sequence). In nucleotides, the CDR3 is TGTGCCAGCAGTTACTGGAGGGAGGGCAATCAGCCCCAGCATTTT. Translating gives CASSYWREGNQPQHF.

The chain joins TRBV6-5 to TRBJ2-7; TRBD2 matches at 11 bases. The CDR3 has 15 amino acids. Germline V CDR1 and CDR2: MNHEY, SVGAGI. After removal of 2 bases from V and 5 bases from J, the junction contained 5 bases not matched to a gene. The DNA of the CDR3 is TGTGCCAGCAGTTACCTAGCGGGAGGAGCAAACGAGCAGTACTTC. This sequence encodes CASSYLAGGANEQYF.

This chain connects TRBV28 to TRBJ1-2; the D gene is possibly TRBD1 (6 bases). Trimming took off 6 bases at V and 8 bases at J, with 19 bases between the two ends. The CDR3 is 14 residues long. Germline V gene lookup returns CDR1 MDHEN and CDR2 SYDVKM. The CDR3 DNA reads TGTGCCAGCAGACCCCCCGGGACAAATCGGGGCTACACCTTC. Translated: CASRPPGTNRGYTF.

This chain connects TRBV11-3 to TRBJ2-1; 11 nucleotides align to TRBD1. The CDR3 consists of 16 residues. CDR1 SGHNT and CDR2 YENEEA come from the germline V gene. Trimming removed 4 bases from V and 3 bases from J; junction bases left unmatched: 5. The CDR3 nucleotides are TGTGCCAGCAGCTACCGGGACAGGGGGGACTACAATGAGCAGTTCTTC. Encoded protein: CASSYRDRGDYNEQFF.

The rearrangement uses TRBV2 and TRBJ1-4; D is perhaps TRBD1 (6 bases). Germline-derived CDR1 and CDR2 are SNHLY and FYNNEI. V was cut by 5 bases and J by 13 bases, with 14 bases left in between. CDR3 length: 12 amino acids. Here the CDR3 DNA reads TGTGCCAGCAGTAACCGTCAGGGGTTACTGTTTTTT. Translating it yields CASSNRQGLLFF. Full variable domain (remainder filled in from reference TRBV2 and TRBJ1-4): EPEVTQTPSHQVTQMGQEVILRCVPISNHLYFYWYRQILGQKVEFLVSFYNNEISEKSEIFDDQFSVERPDGSNFTLKIRSTKLEDSAMYFCASSNRQGLLFFGSGTQLSVL.